This TCR beta chain was recovered during a study of CD8 T cells in Susac syndrome. About the study: At the time of blood draw, patients with Susac syndrome were therapy-naive, receiving corticosteroids, or receiving intravenous immunoglobulin alone.

An amount of RNA that ranged from roughly 0.45 to 1 ug was reverse transcribed with random hexamers. TCRdb analysed the immunoSEQ multiplex PCR reads with MiXCR anew, one entry per CDR3 protein. The data hold roughly 140,000 distinct CDR3 sequences, with 95% observed a single time. For this clonotype: Its antigen remains unknown.

Study results and caveats: The CD4+ T cell repertoires from Susac syndrome exhibited no clonal expansion. The study's TCR sequencing and HLA analysis drew on a certain number of individuals. That number was acknowledged as relatively small.

Trimming shortened V by 6 bases and J by 8 bases, and 11 bases separated the two germline ends. The CDR3 covers 12 residues. Bulk CD8+ and CD4+ cells came from magnetic negative isolation; CD8+ TEMRA by FACS. Sequencing input: CD4+ T cells from PBMCs. This receptor was taken from a human donor with Susac syndrome. The chain employs TRBV12-3 or TRBV12-4 and TRBJ1-3; D is uncertain. Here the CDR3 reads CASRLSVDTIYF. The CDR3 DNA follows: TGTGCCAGCAGATTGAGCGTGGACACCATATATTTT.